Listed below are T cell receptor beta chains from one sample, sequenced in a study of cytomegalovirus exposure and HLA in healthy donors. TCRdb's table, derived via immunoSEQ multiplex PCR, lists solely in-frame clones and lacks some. The sample consists of around 100,000 clones, 55% to 70% of them appearing once. The sequenced material came from PBMCs. The receptors were gathered from a woman aged 30 to 39 in good health and CMV-seronegative. The CDR3 runs from the conserved cysteine through the conserved F or W. Each record gives: clone size, D gene, J gene, V gene, CDR3 protein, CDR3 DNA. A D gene is named only where the DNA matches it firmly. Only some rows state a clone size, as once, few, many or a class for expanded clones.

once | TRBD2 | TRBJ2-1 | TRBV28 | CASSFTSGTSRKEGNEQFF | TGTGCCAGCAGTTTTACGTCAGGGACTAGCAGGAAAGAAGGGAATGAGCAGTTCTTC
. | TRBD2 | TRBJ2-1 | TRBV19 | CASSIGGSYYEQFF | TGTGCCAGTAGTATTGGCGGGAGTTACTATGAGCAGTTCTTC
. | TRBD1 | TRBJ2-7 | TRBV28 | CASSSPFPRTGGYEQYF | TGTGCCAGCAGTTCCCCATTTCCAAGGACAGGGGGCTACGAGCAGTACTTC
few | . | TRBJ1-4 | TRBV4-1 | CASSQLPGLEKLFF | TGCGCCAGCAGCCAACTCCCGGGATTAGAAAAACTGTTTTTT
. | TRBD2 | TRBJ2-2 | TRBV11-2 | CASRSLAGGGTGELFF | TGTGCCAGCAGGTCACTAGCGGGAGGAGGGACCGGGGAGCTGTTTTTT
. | TRBD2 | TRBJ2-1 | TRBV6-1 | CASSELAGGRSYEQFF | TGTGCCAGCAGTGAGTTAGCGGGAGGGCGTTCTTATGAGCAGTTCTTC
. | . | TRBJ1-5 | TRBV7-8 | CASSLARDWGNQPQHF | TGTGCCAGCAGCTTAGCTCGGGATTGGGGCAATCAGCCCCAGCATTTT
few | TRBD2 | TRBJ2-7 | TRBV5-6 | CASSKGLANTYEQYF | TGTGCCAGCAGCAAGGGACTAGCGAATACCTACGAGCAGTACTTC
. | TRBD2 | TRBJ2-1 | TRBV7-9 | CASSFREGGRYNEQFF | TGTGCCAGCAGCTTTAGGGAGGGAGGTCGGTACAATGAGCAGTTCTTC
. | TRBD2 | TRBJ2-3 | TRBV18 | CASSPRLGSGGTDTQYF | TGTGCCAGCTCACCGCGACTGGGTAGCGGGGGCACAGATACGCAGTATTTT
. | . | TRBJ1-2 | TRBV4-1 | CASSHLSQGRNGYTF | TGCGCCAGCAGCCATCTTAGTCAGGGCCGAAATGGCTACACCTTC
few | TRBD2 | TRBJ2-7 | TRBV5-6 | CASSSLLSGSTYEQYF | TGTGCCAGCAGCTCCCTATTAAGCGGGAGTACCTACGAGCAGTACTTC
once | TRBD2 | TRBJ2-1 | TRBV11-2 | CAGKGLAGEGNNEQFF | TGTGCCGGGAAAGGACTAGCGGGAGAAGGCAACAATGAGCAGTTCTTC
. | TRBD1 | TRBJ2-1 | TRBV5-4 | CASSVDRGSYNEQFF | TGTGCCAGCAGCGTGGACAGGGGATCCTACAATGAGCAGTTCTTC
few | TRBD1 | TRBJ1-1 | TRBV28 | CASSPTSLGGTEEGEAFF | TGTGCCAGCAGTCCAACCTCCCTAGGGGGGACAGAGGAAGGTGAAGCTTTCTTT
few | TRBD1 | TRBJ2-7 | TRBV7-2 | CASSLARGQGSYEQYF | TGTGCCAGCAGCTTAGCGCGAGGACAGGGCTCCTACGAGCAGTACTTC
. | TRBD2 | TRBJ2-5 | TRBV5-4 | CASSPPGTSGETQYF | TGTGCCAGCAGTCCCCCCGGGACTAGCGGGGAGACCCAGTACTTC